This T cell receptor beta chain was captured by sequencing in a study of beta chain features in type 1 diabetes. In the study overall: Cell yields, age and gender were similar between patients and healthy donors.

CD4+ naive, central memory, regulatory and stem cell-like memory subsets were isolated by sorting on CD45RO/CCR7/CD25/CD127/CD95/CD27. Sequenced material consisted of expressed TCRB transcripts (all of the isolated RNA was reverse transcribed). TCRdb keeps only in-frame clones here, not all; method: immunoSEQ multiplex PCR. The sample has fewer than 500,000 clones, about 15% seen once. CDR3 size: 16 residues. Trimming stripped 0 bases from V and 4 bases from J, with 13 bases between. From germline, CDR1 is SGHDN and CDR2 FVKESK. Sequenced input: naive CD4+ T cells from blood. The chain has TRBV14 and TRBJ2-1; D not resolved. The sequence was collected from a man aged 30 to 39 in good health. The CDR3 is CASSQDNRHLYNEQFF. CDR3 nucleotide sequence: TGTGCCAGCAGCCAAGATAACCGGCACCTTTACAATGAGCAGTTCTTC. The variable domain in full, completed from reference TRBV14 and TRBJ2-1, reads EAGVTQFPSHSVIEKGQTVTLRCDPISGHDNLYWYRRVMGKEIKFLLHFVKESKQDESGMPNNRFLAERTGGTYSTLKVQPAELEDSGVYFCASSQDNRHLYNEQFFGPGTRLTVL.